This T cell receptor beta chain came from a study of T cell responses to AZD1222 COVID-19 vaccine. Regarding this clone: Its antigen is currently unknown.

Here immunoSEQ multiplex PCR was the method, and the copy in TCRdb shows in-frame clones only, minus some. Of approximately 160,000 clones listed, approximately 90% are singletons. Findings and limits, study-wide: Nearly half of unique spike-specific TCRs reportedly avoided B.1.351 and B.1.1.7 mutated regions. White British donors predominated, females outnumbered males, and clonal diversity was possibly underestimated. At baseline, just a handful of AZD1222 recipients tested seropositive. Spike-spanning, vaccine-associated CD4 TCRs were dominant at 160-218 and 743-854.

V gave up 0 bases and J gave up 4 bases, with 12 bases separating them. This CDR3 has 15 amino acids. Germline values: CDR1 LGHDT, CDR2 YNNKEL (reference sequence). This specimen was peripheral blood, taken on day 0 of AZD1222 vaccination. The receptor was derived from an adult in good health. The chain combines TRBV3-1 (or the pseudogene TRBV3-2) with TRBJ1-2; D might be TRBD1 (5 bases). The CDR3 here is CASSQDGDGPYGYTF. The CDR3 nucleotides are TGTGCCAGCAGCCAAGATGGGGACGGACCCTATGGCTACACCTTC.